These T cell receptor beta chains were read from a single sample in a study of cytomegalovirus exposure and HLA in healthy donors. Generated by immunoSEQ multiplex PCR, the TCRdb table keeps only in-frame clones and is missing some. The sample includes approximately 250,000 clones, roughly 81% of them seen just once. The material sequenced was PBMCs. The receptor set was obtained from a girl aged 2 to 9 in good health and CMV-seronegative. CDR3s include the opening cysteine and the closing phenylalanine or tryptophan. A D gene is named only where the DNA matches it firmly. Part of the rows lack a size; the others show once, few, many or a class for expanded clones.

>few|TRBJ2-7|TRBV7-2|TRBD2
TGTGCCAGCAGCTTTCGCGGGGGGGCCTCCTACGAGCAGTACTTC
CASSFRGGASYEQYF
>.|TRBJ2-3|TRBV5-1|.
TGCGCCAGCAGCTTGACCAGTAGCACAGATACGCAGTATTTT
CASSLTSSTDTQYF
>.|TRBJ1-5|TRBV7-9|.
TGTGCCAGCAGCTTAGTAGCCCCTCCCCGGCAGCCCCAGCATTTT
CASSLVAPPRQPQHF
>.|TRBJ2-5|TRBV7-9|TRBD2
TGTGCCAGCAGCCAGGCGGCTAGCGGGGTTAGACGAGAGACCCAGTACTTC
CASSQAASGVRRETQYF
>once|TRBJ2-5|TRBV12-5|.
TGTGCTAGTGGTTTCCCCGCCGGGGGAGAAGAGACCCAGTACTTC
CASGFPAGGEETQYF
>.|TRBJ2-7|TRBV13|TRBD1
TGTGCCAGCAGCTCCGGACAGGGGATAAACTTCTACGAGCAGTACTTC
CASSSGQGINFYEQYF
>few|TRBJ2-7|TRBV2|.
TGTGCCGGCAGGACGGAGACCTACGAGCAGTACTTC
CAGRTETYEQYF
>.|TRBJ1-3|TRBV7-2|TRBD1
TGTGCCAGCAGCTCCGGGACAGTAAACACCATATATTTT
CASSSGTVNTIYF
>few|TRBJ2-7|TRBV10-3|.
TGTGCCATCAGTGAGCGGACAGATTCCTACGAGCAGTACTTC
CAISERTDSYEQYF
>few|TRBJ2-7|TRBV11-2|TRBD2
TGTGCCAGCAGCCGACTAGCGGGATCCTACGAGCAGTACTTC
CASSRLAGSYEQYF
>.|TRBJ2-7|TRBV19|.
TGTGCCAGTAGTATAACGACGACAGACTACGAGCAGTACTTC
CASSITTTDYEQYF
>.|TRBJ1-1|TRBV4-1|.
TGCGCCAGCAGCCAAGACAGGGGATGGACTGAAGCTTTCTTT
CASSQDRGWTEAFF
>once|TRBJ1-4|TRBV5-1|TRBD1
TGCGCCAGCAGCTTGGTGCCGACAGGGGCTAATGAAAAACTGTTTTTT
CASSLVPTGANEKLFF
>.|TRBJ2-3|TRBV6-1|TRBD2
TGTGCCAGCAGAAGCGGGGGAACAGATACGCAGTATTTT
CASRSGGTDTQYF
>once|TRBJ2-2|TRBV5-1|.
TGCGCCAGCAGCTTAGTACTAGCTGGCGGGGAGCTGTTTTTT
CASSLVLAGGELFF
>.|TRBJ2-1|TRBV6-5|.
TGTGCCAGCAACCCTCCAGGTTACTCCTACAATGAGCAGTTCTTC
CASNPPGYSYNEQFF
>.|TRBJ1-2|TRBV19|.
TGTGCCAGTAGTATTCTGTATAACTATGGCTACACCTTC
CASSILYNYGYTF
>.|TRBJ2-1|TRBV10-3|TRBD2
TGTGCCGCGGGACTAGCAAGCTCTAGGGAGCAGTTCTTC
CAAGLASSREQFF
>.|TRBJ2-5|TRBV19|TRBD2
TGTGCCAGTAGGGGATTAGCGGGAGAGATAGGGGGAGAGACCCAGTACTTC
CASRGLAGEIGGETQYF
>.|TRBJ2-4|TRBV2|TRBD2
TGTGCCAGCAGTGACGGGTTAGCGGGGGTCAAAAACATTCAGTACTTC
CASSDGLAGVKNIQYF
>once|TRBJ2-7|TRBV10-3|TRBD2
TGTGCCATGTCTCAAAGCGGGATCGAGCAGTACTTC
CAMSQSGIEQYF
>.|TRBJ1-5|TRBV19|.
TGTGCCAGTAGTATAGACAGGGTCAATCAGCCCCAGCATTTT
CASSIDRVNQPQHF
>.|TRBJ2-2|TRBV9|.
TGTGCCAGCAGCGTAGGTACAGGGCGGAGCACCGGGGAGCTGTTTTTT
CASSVGTGRSTGELFF
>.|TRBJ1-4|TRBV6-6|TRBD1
TGTGCCAGCAGCCGATTCGACAGGGCCGAAAAACTGTTTTTT
CASSRFDRAEKLFF
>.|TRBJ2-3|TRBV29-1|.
TGCAGCGTTTCTACAGGGAGAGATACGCAGTATTTT
CSVSTGRDTQYF
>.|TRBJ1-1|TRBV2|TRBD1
TGTGCCAGCACGGGTACAGGGGACCCGGAAGCTTTCTTT
CASTGTGDPEAFF
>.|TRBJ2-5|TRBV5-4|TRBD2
TGTGCCAGCAGGGCTCGGGGGGAGGAGACCCAGTACTTC
CASRARGEETQYF
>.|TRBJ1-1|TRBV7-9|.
TGTGCCAGCAGCTCCATGAACACTGAAGCTTTCTTT
CASSSMNTEAFF
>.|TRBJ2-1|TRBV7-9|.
TGTGCCAGCAGCCCTCGACTAAATTCCCTTACCTACAATGAGCAGTTCTTC
CASSPRLNSLTYNEQFF
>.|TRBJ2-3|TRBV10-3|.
TGTGCCACCCGACGCCAACTAGAGGGGGGCACAGATACGCAGTATTTT
CATRRQLEGGTDTQYF
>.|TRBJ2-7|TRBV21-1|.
TGTGCCAGCAGCAAAGGAGGTGTCTACGAGCAGTACTTC
CASSKGGVYEQYF
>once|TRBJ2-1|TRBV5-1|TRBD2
TGCGCCAGCAGGGGGACTAGCGGGGACAATGAGCAGTTCTTC
CASRGTSGDNEQFF
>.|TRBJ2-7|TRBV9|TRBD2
TGTGCCAGCAGCGTAGGACTAGCGGGAGCCTACGAGCAGTACTTC
CASSVGLAGAYEQYF
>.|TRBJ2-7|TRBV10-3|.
TGTGCCATCAGTTCCCTCTACGAGCAGTACTTC
CAISSLYEQYF
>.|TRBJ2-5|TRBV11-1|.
TGTGCCAGCAGCTTAGTCGGGGGGCTGCAAGAGACCCAGTACTTC
CASSLVGGLQETQYF
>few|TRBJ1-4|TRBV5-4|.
TGTGCCAGCAGCTCCAACACAGATGAAAAACTGTTTTTT
CASSSNTDEKLFF
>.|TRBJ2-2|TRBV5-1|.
TGCGCCAGCAGTGTCTCGGTCACCGGGGAGCTGTTTTTT
CASSVSVTGELFF
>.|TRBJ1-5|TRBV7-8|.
TGTGCCAGCAGCTTCACGGGGGGGCTAAATCAGCCCCAGCATTTT
CASSFTGGLNQPQHF
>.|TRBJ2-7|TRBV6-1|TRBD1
TGTGCCAGCAGCCCTTGGACAGGGGCCTACGAGCAGTACTTC
CASSPWTGAYEQYF
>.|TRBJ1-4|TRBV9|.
TGTGCCAGCAGCGTGGTGCCCTCGAGTGAAAAACTGTTTTTT
CASSVVPSSEKLFF
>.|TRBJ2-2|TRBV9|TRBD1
TGTGCCAGCAGCCTATACGATGAAACAGGGGCCGGGGAGCTGTTTTTT
CASSLYDETGAGELFF
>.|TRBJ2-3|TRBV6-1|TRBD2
TGTGCCAGCAGTACTAGCGGGCCGGCGGGAGATACGCAGTATTTT
CASSTSGPAGDTQYF
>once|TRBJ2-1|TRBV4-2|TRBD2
TGTGCCAGCAGCCAAGAGAAGACTAGCGGGAGAAGTGAGCAGTTCTTC
CASSQEKTSGRSEQFF
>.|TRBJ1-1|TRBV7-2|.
TGTGCCAGCAGCTTAGCGACAGCCTTGAACACTGAAGCTTTCTTT
CASSLATALNTEAFF
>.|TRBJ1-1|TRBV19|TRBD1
TGTGCCAGTAGTGCGACAGGGGTGACTGAAGCTTTCTTT
CASSATGVTEAFF
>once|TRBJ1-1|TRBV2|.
TGTGCCAGCAGTGATGACAGCGGGACTGAAGCTTTCTTT
CASSDDSGTEAFF
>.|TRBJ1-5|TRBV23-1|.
TGCGCCAGCAGTCAGAACCAGAACCGGAGATATAGCAATCAGCCCCAGCATTTT
CASSQNQNRRYSNQPQHF
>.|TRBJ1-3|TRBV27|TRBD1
TGTGCCAGCATAGGACAGGATCGTACGGACACCATATATTTT
CASIGQDRTDTIYF
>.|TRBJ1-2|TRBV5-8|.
TGTGCCAGCAGCCTTCCGGACATCCCTGGCTACACCTTC
CASSLPDIPGYTF
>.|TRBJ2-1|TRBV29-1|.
TGCAGCGTTGAAGAGATAGGACACGGGCGGTATTACAATGAGCAGTTCTTC
CSVEEIGHGRYYNEQFF
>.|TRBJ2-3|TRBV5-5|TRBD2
TGTGCCAGCAGCCCTGGGTCTAGCGGAGCCACAGATACGCAGTATTTT
CASSPGSSGATDTQYF
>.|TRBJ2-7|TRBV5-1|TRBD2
TGCGCCAGCAGAGAGCGGGGGCGGACCTACGAGCAGTACTTC
CASRERGRTYEQYF
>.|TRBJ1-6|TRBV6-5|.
TGTGCCAGCAGTTTTTCGGGGGGCAGTTCTGGTTCACCCCTCCACTTT
CASSFSGGSSGSPLHF
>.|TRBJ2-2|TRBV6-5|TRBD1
TGTGCCAGCAGTTACTCGAGACGACAGGGTAACGGGGAGCTGTTTTTT
CASSYSRRQGNGELFF